This T cell receptor beta chain was identified during a study of T cell responses to AZD1222 COVID-19 vaccine. Study-wide results and limits: Most donors were white British and more were female, and clonal diversity was possibly underestimated. Samples come after the peak T cell response, not at day 14.

V lost 7 bases and J lost 2; bases outside the gene matches: 8. CDR1 and CDR2 from the germline V gene are SQVTM and ANQGSEA. This CDR3 comprises 13 residues. This clone has a single count. Its antigen is as yet unknown. Only in-frame clones appear in the TCRdb table, and some are missing; sequencing was by immunoSEQ multiplex PCR. Seen here are roughly 200,000 clones, around 88% observed once, and the top ten hold over 6%. The chain is built from TRBV29-1 and TRBJ2-7; TRBD1 matches at 7 bases. The sequencing used peripheral blood, collected on day 0 of AZD1222 vaccination. This sequence was found in an adult in good health. CDR3 region: CSAADREPYEQYF. CDR3 DNA: TGCAGCGCGGCTGACAGGGAACCCTACGAGCAGTACTTC.